The clone carrying this TCR beta chain was detected a few times. CDR3 size: 14 residues. Trimming removed 10 bases at V and 1 base at J, with 14 bases between. CDR1 and CDR2 (germline): MNHNS, SASEGT. Unique molecular identifiers were built into the TCRbeta library. TCRdb analysed the PCR reads with MiXCR anew, one entry per CDR3 protein. The repertoire holds hundreds of thousands of distinct CDR3 sequences, with over 10% as singletons. The data stem from a study of T-cell reconstitution after alpha-beta-depleted transplantation in children. The sequenced sample was PBMCs, obtained before TCRalphabeta/CD19-depleted stem cell transplant. The receptor was derived from a girl aged 2 to 10 with congenital amegakaryocytic thrombocytopenia, due to receive a stem cell transplant. The gene calls are TRBV6-1 and TRBJ1-3; possibly TRBD1 for D (5 bases). The CDR3 is CATSLEGSGNTIYF. CDR3 in DNA: TGTGCCACTTCCCTTGAGGGGTCTGGAAACACCATATATTTT.